This T cell receptor (beta chain) came from a study of memory CD4+ T cells and cytomegalovirus serostatus. Study findings and constraints: A US-trained random forest predicted CMV serostatus with median AUC around 0.9. The CMV-associated TCR signature appears largely within the CD4+ memory repertoire.

Concerning this clone: Its antigen remains unknown.

Between the trimmed V and J ends, which lost 5 bases and 0 bases, there was a span of 11 bases. CDR1 is PRHDT, CDR2 FYEKMQ, per germline (reference sequence). CDR3 size: 15 residues. Here immunoSEQ multiplex PCR was the method, and the copy in TCRdb shows in-frame clones only, minus some. The repertoire holds under 55,000 clones, with roughly 72% as singletons. The sort gate was single viable CD3+CD4+CD8-CD45RO+ cells for memory CD4+ T cells. Donors' CMV status reflects serum IgG against pp150, pp28, p38, p52. The sample consisted of memory CD4+ T cells from blood. This chain connects TRBV13 to TRBJ1-3, with D possibly matching TRBD1 (5 bases). The TCR sequence derives from an adult in good health and CMV-seronegative. CDR3 DNA: TGTGCCAGCAGCCGGGGGGGTCTCTCTGGAAACACCATATATTTT. It is translated as CASSRGGLSGNTIYF. Drawing the rest from reference TRBV13 and TRBJ1-3, the complete variable domain is AAGVIQSPRHLIKEKRETATLKCYPIPRHDTVYWYQQGPGQDPQFLISFYEKMQSDKGSIPDRFSAQQFSDYHSELNMSSLELGDSALYFCASSRGGLSGNTIYFGEGSWLTVV.